This section outlines one T cell receptor (beta chain) sequence together with its context. Antigen: not known. The V gene lost 1 base and the J gene lost 4 bases, with 14 bases spanning the gap. Germline CDR1 reads SGHTA; CDR2 reads FQGTGA. The length of the CDR3 is 15 residues. The record originates from a study of cytomegalovirus exposure and HLA in healthy donors. Study-wide points: Later genetic work tied a missense DCLRE1C variant to beta-chain V and J trimming.

Use of 60 Vbeta and 13 Jbeta primers characterized the PCR. Here immunoSEQ multiplex PCR was the method, and the copy in TCRdb shows in-frame clones only, minus some. The sample lists about 160,000 clones, about 80% occurring once. The sequenced material came from PBMCs. The receptor's source is a man younger than 30 in good health and CMV-seropositive. The V gene is TRBV7-3, the J gene TRBJ2-7, with a tentative D call TRBD1 (5 bases). CDR3 coding DNA: TGTGCCAGCAGCTTAAAGCCAGGGCAAGGGTACGAGCAGTACTTC. Residues: CASSLKPGQGYEQYF.